These 2 T cell receptor beta chains were all obtained from the same sample, sequenced in a study of T cells after yellow fever vaccination. TCRdb independently ran MiXCR on the 5' RACE reads; one entry per CDR3 protein. The sample includes some 320,000 distinct CDR3 sequences, about 4% of them seen just once. This material consisted of PBMCs, taken 5 days after the yellow fever booster vaccination. These receptors were taken from a man aged 18 to 35 who received the YFV17D yellow fever vaccine.

The CDR3 coding sequence is TGTGCCAGCAGCCAAGGGCGGGGATACTTCTACAATGAGCAGTTCTTC. Protein product: CASSQGRGYFYNEQFF. The chain employs TRBV14 and TRBJ2-1; tentative D call: TRBD2 (6 bases). V lost 1 base and J 3 bases, leaving 13 bases between the germline ends. The CDR3 is 16 amino acids. In germline, CDR1 is SGHDN, CDR2 FVKESK.

The rearrangement links TRBV6-5 to TRBJ2-2; 7 bases line up with TRBD2. V shed 0 bases, J shed 0 bases, and the junction held 4 bases outside the gene matches. Germline CDR1 is MNHEY and CDR2 is SVGAGI. The CDR3 loop spans 17 amino acids. The CDR3 DNA follows: TGTGCCAGCAGTTACTCGAGGCTAGCGGCGAACACCGGGGAGCTGTTTTTT. This gives the protein CASSYSRLAANTGELFF.